The rows below give T cell receptor beta chains drawn from one sample of a study of beta chain features in type 1 diabetes. Data came from immunoSEQ multiplex PCR; TCRdb stores just in-frame clones and leaves some out. The top ten hold 0.015% to 0.017% of the sample, which has about 280,000 clones, over 14% seen once. Sequences were obtained from naive CD4+ T cells from blood. The receptors stem from a man between 18 and 29 years old with type 1 diabetes. Both conserved end residues are part of each CDR3. A D gene is named only where the DNA matches it firmly. Clone size is stated in some rows and not others, as once, few, many or a class when expanded.

v_gene,abundance,j_gene,d_gene,len,CDR3aa,CDR3nt
TRBV9,-,TRBJ2-1,TRBD2,16,CASSVGLAGGINEQFF,TGTGCCAGCAGCGTAGGACTAGCGGGGGGAATCAATGAGCAGTTCTTC
TRBV7-2,few,TRBJ2-1,TRBD2,15,CASSPSGSSYNEQFF,TGTGCCAGCAGCCCAAGCGGGAGCTCCTACAATGAGCAGTTCTTC
TRBV2,few,TRBJ1-6,-,15,CASSDSRYTGSPLHF,TGTGCCAGCAGTGACTCGCGTTATACGGGTTCACCCCTCCACTTT
TRBV29-1,-,TRBJ1-1,-,13,CSVRKVQGFEAFF,TGCAGCGTGCGAAAGGTACAGGGCTTTGAAGCTTTCTTT
TRBV28,-,TRBJ2-5,TRBD1,18,CASSLWGLTGAKQETQYF,TGTGCCAGCAGTTTATGGGGACTGACAGGGGCAAAGCAAGAGACCCAGTACTTC
TRBV2,few,TRBJ2-2,TRBD2,16,CASSGEAGGNTGELFF,TGTGCCAGCAGTGGGGAAGCGGGAGGGAACACCGGGGAGCTGTTTTTT
TRBV5-8,-,TRBJ2-5,TRBD2,17,CASSSLPGTSGGKTQYF,TGTGCCAGCAGCTCTCTACCCGGGACTAGCGGGGGGAAGACCCAGTACTTC
TRBV13,-,TRBJ2-3,TRBD2,16,CASSFGRGGSTDTQYF,TGTGCCAGCAGCTTCGGGCGGGGGGGTAGCACAGATACGCAGTATTTT
TRBV5-1,few,TRBJ2-7,TRBD1,15,CASSIDQFTGVEQYF,TGCGCCAGCAGCATCGACCAATTTACAGGGGTCGAGCAGTACTTC
TRBV9,-,TRBJ2-7,TRBD2,17,CASSVGTSGRAFYEQYF,TGTGCCAGCAGCGTGGGGACTAGCGGGAGGGCCTTTTACGAGCAGTACTTC
TRBV2,few,TRBJ2-7,TRBD1,15,CASSGQGYPSYEQYF,TGTGCCAGCAGTGGACAGGGATACCCCTCCTACGAGCAGTACTTC
TRBV9,-,TRBJ2-3,-,16,CASSVGSGPGQDTQYF,TGTGCCAGCAGCGTTGGCAGTGGCCCGGGTCAGGATACGCAGTATTTT
TRBV20-1,once,TRBJ2-1,-,10,CSARFDEQFF,TGCAGTGCCAGATTCGATGAGCAGTTCTTC
TRBV4-1,-,TRBJ2-3,TRBD2,16,CASSHSTSGSIDTQYF,TGCGCCAGCAGCCATTCTACTAGCGGGAGCATCGATACGCAGTATTTT
TRBV5-1,few,TRBJ2-7,TRBD1,15,CASSYRQGRTYEQYF,TGCGCCAGCAGCTACCGACAGGGGAGGACCTACGAGCAGTACTTC
TRBV5-1,few,TRBJ2-1,TRBD2,19,CASSFPRTSGTSSYNEQFF,TGCGCCAGCAGCTTCCCCCGGACTAGCGGGACAAGCTCCTACAATGAGCAGTTCTTC
TRBV30,few,TRBJ1-1,-,12,CAWSYRAREAFF,TGTGCCTGGAGTTACAGGGCTCGTGAAGCTTTCTTT
TRBV18,few,TRBJ2-5,TRBD1,14,CASSSTDRVETQYF,TGTGCCAGCTCATCGACGGACAGGGTAGAGACCCAGTACTTC
TRBV29-1,-,TRBJ1-4,TRBD1,14,CSVSDPGQAEKLFF,TGCAGCGTTTCCGACCCGGGACAGGCTGAAAAACTGTTTTTT
TRBV29-1,few,TRBJ1-1,-,11,CSVGGVAEAFF,TGCAGCGTTGGGGGGGTCGCTGAAGCTTTCTTT
TRBV29-1,-,TRBJ1-4,-,12,CSVMTGEEKLFF,TGCAGCGTAATGACGGGAGAAGAAAAACTGTTTTTT
TRBV5-1,-,TRBJ1-1,-,14,CASSFGRKLAEAFF,TGCGCCAGCAGCTTCGGCAGGAAGTTGGCTGAAGCTTTCTTT
TRBV30,few,TRBJ1-4,-,13,CAWTRGFNEKLFF,TGTGCCTGGACTAGGGGGTTTAATGAAAAACTGTTTTTT
TRBV11-3,-,TRBJ2-2,-,13,CASSFVLSGELFF,TGTGCCAGCAGCTTTGTTCTCTCCGGGGAGCTGTTTTTT
TRBV5-1,-,TRBJ2-1,TRBD2,15,CASSSGLAQYNEQFF,TGCGCCAGCAGCTCCGGACTAGCGCAATACAATGAGCAGTTCTTC
TRBV11-2,-,TRBJ2-4,-,14,CASSAQGAKNIQYF,TGTGCCAGCAGCGCCCAGGGGGCCAAAAACATTCAGTACTTC
TRBV5-1,-,TRBJ2-2,-,15,CASSSSTANTGELFF,TGCGCCAGCAGCTCTTCGACAGCGAACACCGGGGAGCTGTTTTTT
TRBV4-2,-,TRBJ1-2,TRBD1,14,CASSLRTGGSGYTF,TGTGCCAGCAGCCTAAGGACAGGAGGAAGTGGCTACACCTTC
TRBV5-6,few,TRBJ2-4,-,16,CASSFRIGIAKNIQYF,TGTGCCAGCAGCTTCAGGATCGGGATAGCCAAAAACATTCAGTACTTC
TRBV6-5,few,TRBJ1-5,-,15,CASSYRQASNQPQHF,TGTGCCAGCAGTTACCGACAGGCGAGCAATCAGCCCCAGCATTTT
TRBV6-6,-,TRBJ2-5,TRBD1,15,CASQATGTVQETQYF,TGTGCCAGCCAGGCTACCGGGACAGTCCAAGAGACCCAGTACTTC
TRBV4-2,-,TRBJ2-1,TRBD1,16,CASSQMGQGARGEQFF,TGTGCCAGCAGCCAAATGGGACAGGGGGCGCGGGGTGAGCAGTTCTTC
TRBV28,-,TRBJ2-7,-,14,CASSITGPSYEQYF,TGTGCCAGCAGTATAACAGGGCCATCCTACGAGCAGTACTTC
TRBV11-2,few,TRBJ2-7,-,14,CASVPRSVSYEQYF,TGTGCCAGCGTCCCCCGGTCGGTCTCCTACGAGCAGTACTTC
TRBV27,-,TRBJ1-2,TRBD1,15,CASSNRGTPIYGYTF,TGTGCCAGCAGTAACAGGGGAACCCCTATCTATGGCTACACCTTC
TRBV25-1,-,TRBJ2-7,TRBD1,16,CASASWIGTGNYEQYF,TGTGCCAGCGCCTCTTGGATAGGGACAGGGAACTACGAGCAGTACTTC
TRBV5-6,-,TRBJ1-4,-,18,CASSLSRGSVTINEKLFF,TGTGCCAGCAGCTTGAGTCGGGGTTCGGTTACTATTAATGAAAAACTGTTTTTT
TRBV7-9,-,TRBJ2-7,-,15,CASSLFHGEGGEQYF,TGTGCCAGCAGCTTATTTCACGGGGAAGGCGGCGAGCAGTACTTC
TRBV7-2,-,TRBJ2-3,TRBD2,14,CASSLAGVTDTQYF,TGTGCCAGCAGTCTAGCGGGAGTAACAGATACGCAGTATTTT
TRBV29-1,-,TRBJ1-2,TRBD1,12,CSVEKGAPLHTF,TGCAGCGTTGAAAAGGGGGCGCCTCTCCACACCTTC
TRBV5-4,few,TRBJ2-7,TRBD1,14,CASSAGQGLYEQYF,TGTGCCAGCAGCGCGGGACAGGGACTCTACGAGCAGTACTTC
TRBV20-1,-,TRBJ2-5,-,11,CSARDREDQYF,TGCAGTGCTAGAGATAGGGAGGACCAGTACTTC
TRBV7-2,few,TRBJ1-6,TRBD1,16,CASRSRPGQSNSPLHF,TGTGCCAGCAGGTCAAGACCGGGACAGAGTAATTCACCCCTCCACTTT
TRBV9,-,TRBJ2-3,-,13,CASSPSRADTQYF,TGTGCCAGCAGCCCCTCCCGGGCAGATACGCAGTATTTT
TRBV25-1,-,TRBJ1-1,-,13,CASSDTGQTEAFF,TGTGCCAGCAGTGACACAGGGCAAACTGAAGCTTTCTTT
TRBV6-5,-,TRBJ1-5,TRBD1,14,CASRKTGGRQPQHF,TGTGCCAGCAGAAAAACAGGGGGCCGGCAGCCCCAGCATTTT
TRBV30,-,TRBJ2-7,-,11,CAWSVLREQYF,TGTGCCTGGAGTGTACTCCGCGAGCAGTACTTC
TRBV5-1,-,TRBJ2-2,-,13,CASSPRGTGELFF,TGCGCCAGCAGCCCCCGGGGTACCGGGGAGCTGTTTTTT